The 16 T cell receptor beta chains below all came from one sample that was sequenced in a study of T cell responses to AZD1222 COVID-19 vaccine. The repertoire was sequenced with immunoSEQ multiplex PCR; TCRdb's copy has only in-frame clones and lacks some. The sample has 85,000 to 130,000 clones, about 94% seen once. The source was peripheral blood, collected on day 0 of AZD1222 vaccination. Receptor source: an adult in good health.

The chain uses TRBV24-1 and TRBJ2-1; 10 bases fit TRBD2. The CDR3 consists of 17 residues. Germline assignment: CDR1 KGHDR and CDR2 SFDVKD. V trimming: 5 bases; J trimming: 5 bases; junction bases outside the gene matches: 11. The CDR3: CATSGWSGRALHNEQFF. CDR3 in DNA: TGTGCCACCAGTGGCTGGAGCGGGAGGGCCCTCCACAATGAGCAGTTCTTC.

This sequence joins TRBV5-5 and TRBJ1-1, with 8 bases fitting TRBD1. V lost 0 bases, J lost 4 bases, and 5 bases stayed unmatched. In germline, CDR1 is SGHKS, CDR2 YYEKEE (reference sequence). This CDR3 comprises 15 residues. DNA of the CDR3: TGTGCCAGCAGCTTGGGACGGACAGGGAGCACTGAAGCTTTCTTT. Protein product: CASSLGRTGSTEAFF.

This clone was observed once. CDR3 region: CATSPGGLSTDTQYF. DNA for the CDR3: TGTGCCACCAGCCCGGGAGGGCTGAGCACAGATACGCAGTATTTT. The chain carries TRBV24-1 and TRBJ2-3, with 8 bases lining up with TRBD2. The CDR3 runs 15 residues. The trim removed 7 bases at V and 0 bases at J, leaving 5 bases unmatched. Germline CDR1 is KGHDR and CDR2 is SFDVKD.

This chain uses TRBV7-3 with TRBJ2-1, with TRBD2 matching 11 bases. Trimming removed 5 bases from V and 0 bases from J; junction bases left unmatched: 3. CDR1 is SGHTA and CDR2 is FQGTGA in the germline V gene. This CDR3 has 16 residues. For the CDR3, the DNA is TGTGCCAGCAGCCTAGGGACTAGCGGCTCCTACAATGAGCAGTTCTTC. Amino acid sequence: CASSLGTSGSYNEQFF.

This chain joins TRBV3-1 (or the pseudogene TRBV3-2) and TRBJ1-1; perhaps TRBD1 as D (5 bases). Germline V CDR1 and CDR2: LGHDT, YNNKEL (reference sequence). The CDR3 covers 12 residues. The V end was cut by 0 bases, the J end by 7 bases, with 6 bases between. The CDR3 here is CASSQEGGEAFF. The CDR3 coding sequence is TGTGCCAGCAGCCAAGAGGGGGGTGAAGCTTTCTTT.

The genes are TRBV28 and TRBJ2-3; maybe TRBD1 (6 bases). Germline V gives CDR1 MDHEN, CDR2 SYDVKM. The germline V and J ends were trimmed by 5 bases and 5 bases, with 11 bases remaining between them. CDR3 length: 13 residues. DNA of the CDR3: TGTGCCAGCAGTACCTGGACAGTAGATACGCAGTATTTT. Translating gives CASSTWTVDTQYF.

V is TRBV6-4 and J is TRBJ2-1; a weak D match, TRBD1 (6 bases). Trimming took off 0 bases at V and 15 bases at J, with 18 bases between the two ends. CDR1 is MRHNA and CDR2 is SNTAGT in the germline V gene. The CDR3 covers 14 residues. The CDR3: CASSDSDQGYSRFF. CDR3 in DNA: TGTGCCAGCAGTGACTCGGATCAGGGGTATTCGCGGTTCTTC.

This chain connects TRBV7-2 to TRBJ2-3, with D possibly TRBD2 on 6 matching bases. The germline CDR1 and CDR2 sequences are SGHTA and FQGNSA. V was clipped by 9 bases and J by 4 bases, with 23 bases between them. The CDR3 is 16 amino acids. The CDR3 sequence: CASSRGRDAGSDTQYF. In nucleotides, the CDR3 is TGTGCCAGTTCCCGTGGGCGGGATGCGGGGTCAGATACGCAGTATTTT.

The V and J genes are TRBV19 and TRBJ1-6; D ambiguous. From germline, CDR1 is LNHDA and CDR2 SQIVND (reference sequence). Trimming stripped 6 bases from V and 6 bases from J, with 12 bases between. The CDR3 length is 14 residues. The CDR3 nucleotides are TGTGCCAGTAGCCCTCAGTGGGGTAATTCACCCCTCCACTTT. It encodes CASSPQWGNSPLHF.

The chain employs TRBV11-2 and TRBJ1-5; no reliable D call. Trimming removed 2 bases at V and 4 bases at J, with 12 bases between. The V gene's germline CDR1 is SGHAT and CDR2 FQNNGV. The CDR3 totals 15 residues. The CDR3 region has the DNA TGTGCCAGCAGCTTAAATGAGTTGGTTAATCAGCCCCAGCATTTT. It is translated as CASSLNELVNQPQHF.

There are a few counts of this clone. The V call is TRBV7-9, the J call TRBJ2-7; no definite D call. The CDR3 has 13 residues. V lost 5 bases, J lost 3 bases, and 11 bases lay in between. Germline values: CDR1 SEHNR, CDR2 FQNEAQ (reference sequence). The chain's CDR3 is CASSPSTSYEQYF. The CDR3 nucleotides are TGTGCCAGCAGCCCGTCGACCAGCTACGAGCAGTACTTC.

This CDR3 reads CASSLERDNNSPLHF. CDR3 in DNA: TGTGCCAGCAGCTTAGAGAGGGATAATAATTCACCCCTCCACTTT. The chain employs TRBV7-6 and TRBJ1-6; D not certain. Germline CDR1 and CDR2: SGHVS and FNYEAQ. The CDR3 consists of 15 residues. Trimming stripped 1 base from V and 5 bases from J, with 9 bases between.

The rearrangement joins TRBV2 to TRBJ1-4; unclear D gene. Trimming removed 3 bases at V and 2 bases at J, with 10 bases between. This CDR3 contains 15 residues. Germline V gene sequence: CDR1 SNHLY, CDR2 FYNNEI. DNA for the CDR3: TGTGCCAGCAGTGATCTAAGGGAGACTAATGAAAAACTGTTTTTT. Its protein product is CASSDLRETNEKLFF.

The J gene is TRBJ2-7, the V gene TRBV5-1; D is unclear. Germline V gene sequence: CDR1 SGHRS, CDR2 YFSETQ. The V and J ends lost 1 base and 5 bases respectively, with 13 bases between them. The CDR3 length is 14 residues. The CDR3 region is CASSLRSPRDEQYF. The CDR3 DNA reads as TGCGCCAGCAGCTTGAGGTCTCCAAGGGACGAGCAGTACTTC.

The V gene is TRBV7-9, the J gene TRBJ2-5; possibly TRBD1 for D (5 bases). This CDR3 comprises 15 residues. V lost 5 bases and J 2 bases, leaving 15 bases between the germline ends. Germline V gene data show CDR1 as SEHNR and CDR2 as FQNEAQ (reference sequence). The CDR3 reads CASSTSGILQETQYF. The CDR3 region has the DNA TGTGCCAGCAGCACCTCAGGGATCCTTCAAGAGACCCAGTACTTC.

This sequence joins TRBV9 and TRBJ2-1, with D perhaps being TRBD1 or TRBD2 (5 bases each). Between the trimmed V and J ends, which lost 2 bases and 6 bases, there was a span of 15 bases. This CDR3 region has 15 residues. The germline V gene encodes CDR1 SGDLS and CDR2 YYNGEE. CDR3 nucleotide sequence: TGTGCCAGCAGCGTCCGGGAAGGGGCGCGCAATGAGCAGTTCTTC. It encodes CASSVREGARNEQFF.